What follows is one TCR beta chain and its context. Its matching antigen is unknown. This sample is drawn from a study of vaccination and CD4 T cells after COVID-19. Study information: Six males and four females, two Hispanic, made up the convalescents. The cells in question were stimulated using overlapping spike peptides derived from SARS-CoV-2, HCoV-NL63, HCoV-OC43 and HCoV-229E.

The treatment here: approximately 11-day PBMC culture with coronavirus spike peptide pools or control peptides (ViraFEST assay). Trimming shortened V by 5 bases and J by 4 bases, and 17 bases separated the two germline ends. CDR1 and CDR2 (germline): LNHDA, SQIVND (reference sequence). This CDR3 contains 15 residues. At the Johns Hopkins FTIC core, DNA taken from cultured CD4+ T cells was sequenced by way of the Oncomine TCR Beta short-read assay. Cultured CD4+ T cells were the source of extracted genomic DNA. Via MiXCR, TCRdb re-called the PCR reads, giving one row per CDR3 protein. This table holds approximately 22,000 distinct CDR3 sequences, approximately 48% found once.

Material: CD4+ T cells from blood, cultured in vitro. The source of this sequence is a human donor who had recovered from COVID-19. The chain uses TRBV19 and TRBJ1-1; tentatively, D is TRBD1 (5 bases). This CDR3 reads CASSDRLLRTTEAFF. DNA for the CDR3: TGTGCCAGTAGTGACAGACTCCTCAGGACCACTGAAGCTTTCTTT.